The 31 T cell receptor beta chains below come from one sample, sequenced in a study of shared clonotypes between healthy human individuals. The data were produced by immunoSEQ multiplex PCR, yet TCRdb's version contains in-frame clones alone and is incomplete. The sample records approximately 1.5 million clones, about 98.5% being singletons. The sequencing input was naive CD4+ T cells sorted from blood. Sample subset: CD45RA+ positively selected. These receptors all come from a man aged 25 to 45 in good health.

The chain carries TRBV6-5 and TRBJ2-7; D possibly corresponds to TRBD1 (5 bases). With 10 bases removed from V and 3 bases from J, the gap between germline ends came to 16 bases. This CDR3 region has 13 residues. In germline, CDR1 is MNHEY, CDR2 SVGAGI. In DNA form, the CDR3 reads TGTGCCATCGGGCTAGGGGCCGGCTACGAGCAGTACTTC. Translation gives CAIGLGAGYEQYF.

V usage is TRBV6-1 and J usage is TRBJ2-7; maybe TRBD1 (6 bases). Trimming took 4 bases from V and 3 from J, leaving 10 bases between them. The germline V gene encodes CDR1 MNHNS and CDR2 SASEGT. The CDR3 is 13 residues long. The chain's CDR3 is CASSVGRGYEQYF. DNA of the CDR3: TGTGCCAGCAGTGTCGGCAGGGGCTACGAGCAGTACTTC.

This rearrangement joins TRBV15 to TRBJ2-7; D is perhaps TRBD1 or TRBD2 (5 bases each). This CDR3 comprises 12 residues. The germline V gene encodes CDR1 LNHNV and CDR2 YYDKDF (reference sequence). V was clipped by 2 bases and J by 7 bases, with 9 bases between them. This CDR3 is CATSRYGGEQYF. Here the CDR3 DNA reads TGTGCCACCAGCAGATATGGGGGTGAGCAGTACTTC.

As concerns this clone: One end of the junction varies from germline; a read error may be responsible. The rearrangement links TRBV5-1 to TRBJ2-7; TRBD1 aligns across 9 bases. Germline CDR1 is SGHRS and CDR2 is YFSETQ. The CDR3 is 15 amino acids. CDR3 coding DNA: TGCACCAGCAGCCTAACAGGGGGCCTATCCTACGAGCAGTACTTC. Its translation is CTSSLTGGLSYEQYF.

The chain joins TRBV7-2 to TRBJ2-2; possibly TRBD2 for D (6 bases). Trimming removed 1 base from V and 10 bases from J, with 13 bases in between. The CDR3 has 14 amino acids. Germline CDR1 reads SGHTA; CDR2 reads FQGNSA. CDR3 in amino acids: CASSLGPGGVELFF. The CDR3, as DNA: TGTGCCAGCAGCTTAGGACCCGGAGGGGTGGAGCTGTTTTTT.

The chain recombines TRBV10-3 with TRBJ1-4; no definite D call. Deletions cut 10 bases from V and 6 bases from J, with 18 bases between. The CDR3 covers 14 residues. Germline CDR1 ENHRY, CDR2 SYGVKD. The CDR3 loop is CATQDLNRDEKLFF. In nucleotides, the CDR3 is TGTGCCACTCAGGACCTCAACCGGGATGAAAAACTGTTTTTT.

The J gene is TRBJ2-1, the V gene TRBV7-2, with D possibly matching TRBD1 (6 bases). CDR1 SGHTA and CDR2 FQGNSA come from the germline V gene. The V end was cut by 3 bases, the J end by 5 bases, with 8 bases between. The CDR3 runs 13 residues. For the CDR3, the DNA is TGTGCCAGCAGCTTCGGACAGCACAATGAGCAGTTCTTC. Residues: CASSFGQHNEQFF.

This chain uses TRBV11-2 with TRBJ2-5; D call uncertain. This CDR3 spans 14 amino acids. V was trimmed by 1 base and J by 4 bases, leaving 10 bases between them. Germline CDR1 SGHAT, CDR2 FQNNGV. The CDR3 DNA follows: TGTGCCAGCAGCTTAGTTGCTTTGGTAGAGACCCAGTACTTC. Its protein product is CASSLVALVETQYF. The full variable domain, in which reference TRBV11-2 and TRBJ2-5 provide the parts outside the CDR3, is EAGVAQSPRYKIIEKRQSVAFWCNPISGHATLYWYQQILGQGPKLLIQFQNNGVVDDSQLPKDRFSAERLKGVDSTLKIQPAKLEDSAVYLCASSLVALVETQYFGPGTRLLVL.

The V call is TRBV4-1, the J call TRBJ2-7; perhaps TRBD2 as D (5 bases). Trimming cost V 1 base and J 7 bases, with 17 bases left between them. Germline V lookup: CDR1 MGHRA, CDR2 YSYEKL. The CDR3 sequence is 15 residues long. DNA of the CDR3: TGCGCCAGCAGCCAAGGACCGGGCCCCGGGGAAGAGCAGTACTTC. It is translated as CASSQGPGPGEEQYF.

Only one count was recorded for this clone. This chain uses TRBV11-2 with TRBJ2-1; 8 nucleotides agree with TRBD2. The trim removed 3 bases at V and 6 bases at J, leaving 7 bases unmatched. The CDR3 is 15 amino acids. In germline, CDR1 is SGHAT, CDR2 FQNNGV. The chain's CDR3 is CASSFGLAGRNEQFF. The CDR3, as DNA: TGTGCCAGCAGCTTCGGTCTAGCGGGTCGCAATGAGCAGTTCTTC.

The rearrangement uses TRBV5-4 and TRBJ2-3; 12 bases line up with TRBD2. The trim removed 4 bases at V and 3 bases at J, leaving 12 bases unmatched. The CDR3 length is 18 residues. The germline V gene encodes CDR1 SGHNT and CDR2 YYREEE (reference sequence). For the CDR3, the DNA is TGTGCCAGCAGCAGACCCCCTAGCGGGAGGGCCGGTACAGATACGCAGTATTTT. This codes for CASSRPPSGRAGTDTQYF.

A single count supports this clone. This chain uses TRBV5-1 with TRBJ2-7; D may be TRBD1 (6 bases). The V gene's germline CDR1 is SGHRS and CDR2 YFSETQ. The V end was cut by 0 bases, the J end by 0 bases, with 10 bases between. This CDR3 spans 15 amino acids. The CDR3 DNA reads as TGCGCCAGCAGCTTGGCAGGGGCCCTCTCCTACGAGCAGTACTTC. It specifies CASSLAGALSYEQYF.

V usage is TRBV29-1 and J usage is TRBJ1-2; 10 positions match TRBD1. The CDR3 extends over 13 amino acids. Germline V gene lookup returns CDR1 SQVTM and CDR2 ANQGSEA. With 6 bases clipped from V and 5 bases from J, the junction kept 6 bases outside the gene matches. The CDR3 DNA reads as TGCAGCGTGACAGGGGGCCTAGGATATGGCTACACCTTC. It yields the protein CSVTGGLGYGYTF.

The chain joins TRBV6-1 to TRBJ2-7; D possibly corresponds to TRBD2 (6 bases). Germline assignment: CDR1 MNHNS and CDR2 SASEGT. CDR3 length: 15 amino acids. The V end lost 7 bases, the J end lost 0 bases, and 16 bases lay between the germline ends. The CDR3 spells CASTSNGGISYEQYF. The DNA of the CDR3 is TGTGCCAGCACGTCAAATGGGGGGATCTCCTACGAGCAGTACTTC.

This chain uses TRBV29-1 with TRBJ1-2; 7 positions agree with TRBD1. V lost 4 bases, J lost 1 base, and 6 bases stayed unmatched. There are 14 residues in the CDR3. CDR1 is SQVTM, CDR2 ANQGSEA, per germline. The CDR3 sequence is CSVVRGQVNYGYTF. CDR3 DNA sequence: TGCAGCGTTGTTCGAGGACAGGTTAACTATGGCTACACCTTC.

Only one count was recorded for this clone. The chain combines TRBV5-1 with TRBJ2-1; the match to TRBD2 covers 9 bases. The CDR3 totals 14 residues. V was clipped by 0 bases and J by 9 bases; unmatched bases: 4. The germline V gene encodes CDR1 SGHRS and CDR2 YFSETQ. The CDR3 loop reads CASSLGLAAGEQFF. The CDR3 region has the DNA TGCGCCAGCAGCTTGGGACTAGCGGCTGGTGAGCAGTTCTTC.

The table lists this clone with a count of one. The CDR3 is CASSVGRDSNQPQHF. In DNA form, the CDR3 reads TGTGCCAGCAGTGTGGGCAGGGACAGCAATCAGCCCCAGCATTTT. This chain uses TRBV2 with TRBJ1-5; possible D gene TRBD1, 5 bases. CDR3 size: 15 residues. CDR1 is SNHLY, CDR2 FYNNEI, per germline. Trimming took 4 bases from V and 1 from J, leaving 11 bases between them.

V and J are TRBV9 and TRBJ1-1; no definite D call. Trimming shortened V by 3 bases and J by 2 bases, and 14 bases separated the two germline ends. Germline CDR1 SGDLS, CDR2 YYNGEE. The CDR3 sequence is 15 residues long. The CDR3: CASSAFSAVNTEAFF. The CDR3 DNA is TGTGCCAGCAGCGCCTTTTCTGCAGTCAACACTGAAGCTTTCTTT.

V is TRBV7-3 and J is TRBJ2-5; TRBD2 matches at 9 bases. Germline V gene data show CDR1 as SGHTA and CDR2 as FQGTGA. The V gene end was trimmed by 1 base and the J gene end by 5 bases; junction bases not matched to a gene: 5. The CDR3 is 15 residues long. The CDR3 nucleotides read TGTGCCAGCAGCTTAAGAGGGACTAGCAAGGAGACCCAGTACTTC. Translation gives CASSLRGTSKETQYF.

The sample holds one count of this clone. The gene calls are TRBV10-1 and TRBJ2-2; TRBD1 might be the D (5 bases). Trimming pared 0 bases from V and 0 bases from J, leaving 8 bases between. There are 16 residues in the CDR3. Germline CDR1 WNHNN, CDR2 SYGVQD (reference sequence). The CDR3: CASSESLGANTGELFF. The CDR3 nucleotides read TGCGCCAGCAGTGAGTCGTTAGGGGCGAACACCGGGGAGCTGTTTTTT.

The J gene is TRBJ2-1, the V gene TRBV9, with D uncertain. This CDR3 is built from 16 residues. Trimming pared 4 bases from V and 0 bases from J, leaving 14 bases between. Per germline, CDR1 SGDLS and CDR2 YYNGEE. The CDR3 nucleotides are TGTGCCAGCAGCCCCCGGGCGGTAAGCTCCTACAATGAGCAGTTCTTC. It is translated as CASSPRAVSSYNEQFF. Using reference TRBV9 and TRBJ2-1 for the parts outside the CDR3, the full variable domain is DSGVTQTPKHLITATGQRVTLRCSPRSGDLSVYWYQQSLDQGLQFLIQYYNGEERAKGNILERFSAQQFPDLHSELNLSSLELGDSALYFCASSPRAVSSYNEQFFGPGTRLTVL.

J is TRBJ1-1 and V is TRBV2, with 10 bases that match TRBD1. This CDR3 region has 13 residues. V shed 6 bases, J shed 4 bases, and the junction held 2 bases outside the gene matches. The germline gives CDR1 SNHLY, CDR2 FYNNEI. This CDR3 is CASRGQGSTEAFF. The CDR3 nucleotides read TGTGCCAGCAGGGGACAGGGGTCCACTGAAGCTTTCTTT.

This rearrangement joins TRBV5-8 to TRBJ2-7; D is possibly TRBD1 or TRBD2 (5 bases each). The CDR3 covers 14 residues. Germline lookup yields CDR1 SGHTS and CDR2 YDEGEE. Trimming left V 6 bases short and J 6 bases short, with 19 bases between. The CDR3 DNA is TGTGCCAGCACCGTGAGGGGTATCATACTCGAGCAGTACTTC. Protein product: CASTVRGIILEQYF. Full variable domain (outside the CDR3, taken from reference TRBV5-8 and TRBJ2-7): EAGVTQSPTHLIKTRGQQATLRCSPISGHTSVYWYQQALGLGLQFLLWYDEGEERNRGNFPPRFSGRQFPNYSSELNVNALELEDSALYLCASTVRGIILEQYFGPGTRLTVT.

The chain uses TRBV7-2 and TRBJ1-2; D possibly corresponds to TRBD1 (6 bases). This CDR3 contains 16 residues. CDR1 is SGHTA, CDR2 FQGNSA, per germline. With 7 bases removed from V and 5 bases from J, the gap between germline ends came to 23 bases. CDR3 nucleotide sequence: TGTGCCAGCACCCCCTTAGGGGAAAGGGGGAGTTATGGCTACACCTTC. Translation: CASTPLGERGSYGYTF.

The chain carries TRBV10-3 and TRBJ1-1, with 7 bases fitting TRBD1. The CDR3 consists of 13 residues. V trimming: 7 bases; J trimming: 1 base; junction bases outside the gene matches: 3. Germline V gene sequence: CDR1 ENHRY, CDR2 SYGVKD. In DNA form, the CDR3 reads TGTGCCATCACAGGGACAGAGAACACTGAAGCTTTCTTT. Encoded protein: CAITGTENTEAFF.

This chain links TRBV9 with TRBJ2-3; TRBD2 matches at 13 bases. This CDR3 region has 20 residues. Germline CDR1 reads SGDLS; CDR2 reads YYNGEE. J lost 8 bases, V lost 2 bases, and 20 bases had no gene match. CDR3 in amino acids: CASSVTAGTSGITFLGTQYF. DNA for the CDR3: TGTGCCAGCAGCGTCACCGCCGGGACTAGCGGGATTACATTTTTGGGTACGCAGTATTTT.

The gene calls are TRBV2 and TRBJ2-7, with TRBD2 identical over 12 bases. The germline gives CDR1 SNHLY, CDR2 FYNNEI. V gave up 6 bases and J gave up 1 base; unmatched junction bases: 13. This CDR3 comprises 18 residues. CDR3 amino acids: CASRFSSGRALLSYEQYF. The CDR3 DNA sequence: TGTGCCAGCAGGTTCTCTAGCGGGAGGGCCTTGTTGTCCTACGAGCAGTACTTC.

V gene TRBV5-4 combines with J gene TRBJ2-1, with unresolved D. This CDR3 is built from 16 residues. Trimming cost V 1 base and J 6 bases, with 17 bases left between them. CDR1 and CDR2 (germline): SGHNT, YYREEE (reference sequence). This CDR3 reads CASSLQTGSALNEQFF. The CDR3 DNA reads as TGTGCCAGCAGCTTGCAGACTGGATCCGCCCTCAATGAGCAGTTCTTC.

The chain combines TRBV18 with TRBJ2-3, with 8 bases aligning to TRBD1. The J segment lost 4 bases and the V segment lost 6 bases, leaving 3 bases of the junction unmatched. CDR1 KGHSH and CDR2 LQKENI come from the germline V gene. There are 13 residues in the CDR3. CDR3 DNA sequence: TGTGCCAGCTCCCGGGACAGGTCAGATACGCAGTATTTT. Translated, it gives CASSRDRSDTQYF.

As concerns this clone: Other DNA sequences in this sample translate to the same CDR3. CDR3 protein: CASSGGQYQETQYF. Written as DNA, the CDR3 is TGTGCCAGCAGTGGCGGGCAGTACCAAGAGACCCAGTACTTC. The genes are TRBV2 and TRBJ2-5; possibly TRBD2 for D (5 bases). Trimming cost V 4 bases and J 0 bases, with 9 bases left between them. This CDR3 comprises 14 residues. CDR1 is SNHLY and CDR2 is FYNNEI in the germline V gene.

Details on this clone: The sample holds other DNA sequences that translate to the same CDR3. This chain uses TRBV28 with TRBJ1-5; D is undetermined. Per the germline V gene, CDR1 is MDHEN and CDR2 is SYDVKM. Trimming shortened V by 5 bases and J by 9 bases, and 11 bases separated the two germline ends. This CDR3 is 12 amino acids long. Written as DNA, the CDR3 is TGTGCCAGCAGTCCGCCCGGGAGGCCCCAGCATTTT. It codes for CASSPPGRPQHF. Filled out from reference TRBV28 and TRBJ1-5, the complete variable domain reads DVKVTQSSRYLVKRTGEKVFLECVQDMDHENMFWYRQDPGLGLRLIYFSYDVKMKEKGDIPEGYSVSREKKERFSLILESASTNQTSMYLCASSPPGRPQHFGDGTRLSIL.